The 18 T cell receptor beta chains below all came from one sample that was sequenced in a study of response to subunit inactivated influenza vaccine. A single record per CDR3 protein comes from TCRdb applying MiXCR to the RT-PCR reads. The sample comprises some 500,000 distinct CDR3 sequences, over 25% of which are singletons, and approximately 2% rests with the top ten. The sample was CD4+ T cells sorted from PBMCs, taken 4 to 6 days after vaccination. These receptors came from a man aged 50 or older who received an inactivated influenza vaccine.

This chain links TRBV29-1 with TRBJ2-1, with 8 positions matching TRBD2. V trimming: 6 bases; J trimming: 4 bases; junction bases outside the gene matches: 11. Germline values: CDR1 SQVTM, CDR2 ANQGSEA. The CDR3 length is 15 residues. The CDR3: CSVGGGLAAYNEQFF. The CDR3 nucleotides read TGCAGCGTAGGAGGCGGACTAGCAGCGTACAATGAGCAGTTCTTC.

This clonotype was picked up a small number of times. The V call is TRBV20-1, the J call TRBJ2-3, with TRBD1 matching 7 bases. Looked up from germline, CDR1 is DFQATT and CDR2 is SNEGSKA (reference sequence). CDR3 length equals 15 residues. The J segment lost 1 base and the V segment lost 1 base, leaving 5 bases of the junction unmatched. The CDR3 reads CSARALTGGTDTQYF. Written as DNA, the CDR3 is TGCAGTGCTAGAGCCCTTACAGGGGGCACAGATACGCAGTATTTT.

This clonotype was detected only a few times. The chain is built from TRBV28 and TRBJ2-2; 9 nucleotides match TRBD1. The germline gives CDR1 MDHEN, CDR2 SYDVKM. CDR3 length: 16 amino acids. The V gene end was trimmed by 4 bases and the J gene end by 4 bases; junction bases not matched to a gene: 7. CDR3 sequence (DNA): TGTGCCAGCAGTTCCACCGGGACAGGGCGCACCGGGGAGCTGTTTTTT. Its protein is CASSSTGTGRTGELFF.

Here the CDR3 DNA reads TGTGCCAGCAGCACCCTGTCGGGAGTTGAGCAGTTCTTC. It translates to CASSTLSGVEQFF. The V call is TRBV7-2, the J call TRBJ2-1, with a possible D match to TRBD2 (6 bases). Trimming left V 5 bases short and J 9 bases short, with 14 bases between. The CDR3 extends over 13 amino acids. Germline V gene sequence: CDR1 SGHTA, CDR2 FQGNSA.

This clonotype has more than one count but fewer than ten. The chain combines TRBV20-1 with TRBJ2-7; D is undetermined. The CDR3 is made up of 11 amino acids. The V and J ends lost 1 base and 3 bases respectively, with 4 bases between them. Germline V CDR1 and CDR2: DFQATT, SNEGSKA (reference sequence). The CDR3 DNA reads TGCAGTGCTAGAGTTGACTACGAGCAGTACTTC. It is translated as CSARVDYEQYF.

The CDR3 region is CASSLEVAATYEKLFF. Written as DNA, the CDR3 is TGTGCCAGCAGCTTAGAAGTTGCGGCAACCTACGAAAAACTGTTTTTT. J is TRBJ1-4 and V is TRBV7-2; D remains unclear. The CDR3 covers 16 residues. CDR1 is SGHTA and CDR2 is FQGNSA in the germline V gene. The V end lost 1 base, the J end lost 8 bases, and 17 bases lay between the germline ends.

This clonotype came up a few times. The V call is TRBV10-2, the J call TRBJ2-3; D is unclear. Per germline, CDR1 WSHSY and CDR2 SAAADI. This CDR3 is built from 14 residues. V lost 0 bases, J lost 2 bases, and 6 bases lay in between. The CDR3 bases are TGCGCCAGCAGTGAGTCAGGCACCACAGATACGCAGTATTTT. Translating it yields CASSESGTTDTQYF.

This clonotype was seen more than once but under ten times. V gene TRBV7-2 combines with J gene TRBJ2-1; D might be TRBD1 (6 bases). Germline lookup yields CDR1 SGHTA and CDR2 FQGNSA. This CDR3 is 15 amino acids long. Trimming left V 3 bases short and J 0 bases short, with 9 bases between. The CDR3 reads CASSLQGPSYNEQFF. Here the CDR3 DNA reads TGTGCCAGCAGCTTGCAGGGGCCCTCCTACAATGAGCAGTTCTTC.

In its sample, this clonotype was seen a few times. The chain uses TRBV7-9 and TRBJ2-7, with a tentative D call TRBD2 (5 bases). Germline-derived CDR1 and CDR2 are SEHNR and FQNEAQ (reference sequence). CDR3 size: 14 residues. V shed 5 bases and J shed 0 bases, with 11 bases lying between them. CDR3 region: CASSPGGPSYEQYF. Here the CDR3 DNA reads TGTGCCAGCAGCCCCGGCGGGCCCTCCTACGAGCAGTACTTC.

This clonotype occurred a few times. This rearrangement joins TRBV20-1 to TRBJ1-2, with 9 bases lining up with TRBD1. The germline V gene encodes CDR1 DFQATT and CDR2 SNEGSKA (reference sequence). V lost 2 bases and J lost 6; bases outside the gene matches: 10. The CDR3 extends over 15 amino acids. The CDR3 here is CSARPRDRASDGYTF. The DNA for the CDR3 is TGCAGTGCTAGACCCCGGGACAGGGCTTCCGATGGCTACACCTTC.

This clonotype was counted only a few times. The chain carries TRBV29-1 and TRBJ1-1; 7 bases are a match to TRBD1. CDR3 length equals 13 residues. Germline V gene lookup returns CDR1 SQVTM and CDR2 ANQGSEA. Germline trimming cut 7 bases from V and 0 bases from J; bases unmatched to any gene: 5. The CDR3 DNA reads TGCAGCGCCCCGGGACAGCTGAACACTGAAGCTTTCTTT. Its translation is CSAPGQLNTEAFF.

This rearrangement joins TRBV10-3 to TRBJ1-1; D remains unclear. Germline V lookup: CDR1 ENHRY, CDR2 SYGVKD. The V and J ends lost 0 bases and 11 bases respectively, with 7 bases between them. CDR3 length: 11 amino acids. CDR3 in DNA: TGTGCCATCAGTGAGTCGGTAGGGGCTTTCTTT. Translating gives CAISESVGAFF.

This clonotype came up a few times. V is TRBV6-5 and J is TRBJ1-2; no clear D gene. The CDR3 extends over 14 amino acids. CDR1 MNHEY and CDR2 SVGAGI come from the germline V gene. V shed 0 bases and J shed 4 bases, with 9 bases lying between them. The CDR3 region has the DNA TGTGCCAGCAGTTACTCGGGTGGTATCTATGGCTACACCTTC. Translating gives CASSYSGGIYGYTF.

This clonotype was picked up a small number of times. The gene calls are TRBV20-1 and TRBJ2-1, with 14 bases lining up with TRBD2. Germline trimming cut 2 bases from V and 7 bases from J; bases unmatched to any gene: 4. CDR3 length: 15 residues. Germline V gene data show CDR1 as DFQATT and CDR2 as SNEGSKA (reference sequence). For the CDR3, the DNA is TGCAGTGCTAGACCAAGGACTAGCGGGAGGAATGAGCAGTTCTTC. Its translation: CSARPRTSGRNEQFF.

The rearrangement links TRBV20-1 to TRBJ2-5; perhaps TRBD2 as D (5 bases). Germline values: CDR1 DFQATT, CDR2 SNEGSKA (reference sequence). The CDR3 sequence is 15 residues long. V lost 1 base, J lost 0 bases, and 12 bases lay in between. CDR3 nucleotide sequence: TGCAGTGCTAGAGGGGAGCCCGGCGACCAAGAGACCCAGTACTTC. Amino acid sequence: CSARGEPGDQETQYF.

This chain joins TRBV20-1 and TRBJ2-6; D not certain. Germline CDR1 DFQATT, CDR2 SNEGSKA (reference sequence). The CDR3 runs to 14 residues. Between the trimmed V and J ends, which lost 5 bases and 4 bases, there was a span of 12 bases. The CDR3, as DNA: TGCAGTGCTCGGAGAGTCGGAGGGGCCAACGTCCTGACTTTC. Residues: CSARRVGGANVLTF.

The gene calls are TRBV6-5 and TRBJ2-5; D remains ambiguous. Between the trimmed V and J ends, which lost 4 bases and 3 bases, there was a span of 9 bases. Germline CDR1 MNHEY, CDR2 SVGAGI. The CDR3 is made up of 13 amino acids. The CDR3 DNA sequence: TGTGCCAGCAGTTTCTCTCGGAAAGAGACCCAGTACTTC. Protein product: CASSFSRKETQYF.

The chain has TRBV3-1 and TRBJ2-3, with D unresolved. There are 13 residues in the CDR3. Trimming cost V 1 base and J 5 bases, with 7 bases left between them. Germline V lookup: CDR1 LGHDT, CDR2 YNNKEL (reference sequence). The CDR3 region has the DNA TGTGCCAGCAGCCAAGGGTGGAAAGATACGCAGTATTTT. It is translated as CASSQGWKDTQYF.